Detailed here is one T cell receptor (beta chain). These data originate in a study of blood T cell repertoires in COVID-19. V lost 0 bases and J lost 2; bases outside the gene matches: 6. This CDR3 is built from 16 residues. CDR1 SGDLS and CDR2 YYNGEE come from the germline V gene. Clones were sequenced by immunoSEQ multiplex PCR, and TCRdb holds only the in-frame ones, with some missing. Seen here are approximately 50,000 clones, roughly 87% observed once, and the top ten hold 6.5% to 8%. Sequencing was done on a sample of peripheral blood. The rearrangement joins TRBV9 to TRBJ2-7, with 9 bases identical to TRBD2. This sequence was found in a man between 50 and 59 years old with active COVID-19. In DNA form, the CDR3 reads TGTGCCAGCAGCGTAGGACTAGCGGCCGCTGCCTACGAGCAGTACTTC. Its protein product is CASSVGLAAAAYEQYF.